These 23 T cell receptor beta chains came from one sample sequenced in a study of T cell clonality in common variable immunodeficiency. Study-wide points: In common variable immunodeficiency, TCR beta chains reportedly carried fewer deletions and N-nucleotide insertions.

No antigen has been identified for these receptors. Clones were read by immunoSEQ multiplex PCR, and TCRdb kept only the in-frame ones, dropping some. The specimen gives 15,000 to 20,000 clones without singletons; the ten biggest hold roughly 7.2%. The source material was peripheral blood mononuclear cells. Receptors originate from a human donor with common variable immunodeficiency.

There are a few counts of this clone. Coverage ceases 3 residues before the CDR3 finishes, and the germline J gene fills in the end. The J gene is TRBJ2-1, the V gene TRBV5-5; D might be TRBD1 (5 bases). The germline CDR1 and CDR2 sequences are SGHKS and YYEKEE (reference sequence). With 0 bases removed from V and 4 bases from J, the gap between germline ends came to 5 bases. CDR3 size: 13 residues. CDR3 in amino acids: CASSLDRYNEQFF. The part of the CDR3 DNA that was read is TGTGCCAGCAGCTTGGACAGGTACAATGAG.

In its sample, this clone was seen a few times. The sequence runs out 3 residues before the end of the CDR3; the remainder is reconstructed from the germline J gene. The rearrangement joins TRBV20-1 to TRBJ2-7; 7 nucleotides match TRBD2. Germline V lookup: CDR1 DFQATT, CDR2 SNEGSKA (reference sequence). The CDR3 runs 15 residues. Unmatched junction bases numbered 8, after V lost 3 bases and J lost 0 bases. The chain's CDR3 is CSARDMRGSSYEQYF. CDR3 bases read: TGCAGTGCTAGGGATATGCGGGGGAGCTCCTACGAG.

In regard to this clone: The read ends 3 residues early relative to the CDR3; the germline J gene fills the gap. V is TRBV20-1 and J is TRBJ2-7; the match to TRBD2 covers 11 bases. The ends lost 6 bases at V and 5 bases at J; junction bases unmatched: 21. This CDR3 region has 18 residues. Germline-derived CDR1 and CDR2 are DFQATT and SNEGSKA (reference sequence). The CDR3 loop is CSAVLQRLAGLTGDEQYF. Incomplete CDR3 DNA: TGCAGTGCCGTCCTCCAGCGACTAGCGGGACTAACCGGGGACGAG.

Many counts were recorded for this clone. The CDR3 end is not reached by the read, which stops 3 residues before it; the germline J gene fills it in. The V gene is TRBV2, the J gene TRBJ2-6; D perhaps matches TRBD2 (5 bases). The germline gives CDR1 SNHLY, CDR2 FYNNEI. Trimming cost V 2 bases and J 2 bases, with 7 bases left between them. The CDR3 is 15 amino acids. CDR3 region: CASSETGAGANVLTF. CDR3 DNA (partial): TGTGCCAGCAGTGAAACCGGGGCTGGGGCCAACGTC.

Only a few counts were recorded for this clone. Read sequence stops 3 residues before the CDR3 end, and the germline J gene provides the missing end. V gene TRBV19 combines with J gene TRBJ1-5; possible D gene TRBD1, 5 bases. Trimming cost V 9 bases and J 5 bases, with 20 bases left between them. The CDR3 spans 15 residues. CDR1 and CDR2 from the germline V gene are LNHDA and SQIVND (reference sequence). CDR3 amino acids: CASELQAGYHQPQHF. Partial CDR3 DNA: TGTGCCAGCGAGCTCCAGGCAGGGTATCATCAGCCC.

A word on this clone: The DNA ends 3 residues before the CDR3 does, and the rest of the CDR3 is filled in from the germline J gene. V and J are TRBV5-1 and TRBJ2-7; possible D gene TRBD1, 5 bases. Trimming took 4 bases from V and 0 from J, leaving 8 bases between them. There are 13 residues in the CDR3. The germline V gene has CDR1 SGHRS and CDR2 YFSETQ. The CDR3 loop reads CASSDSLSYEQYF. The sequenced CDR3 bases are TGCGCCAGCAGCGACAGCCTCTCCTACGAG.

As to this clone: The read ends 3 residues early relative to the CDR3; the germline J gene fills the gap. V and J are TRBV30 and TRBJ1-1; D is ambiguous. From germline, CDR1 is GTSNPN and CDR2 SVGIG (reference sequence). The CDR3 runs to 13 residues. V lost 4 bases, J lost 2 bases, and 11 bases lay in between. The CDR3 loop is CAWKRGLNTEAFF. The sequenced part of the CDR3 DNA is TGTGCCTGGAAACGCGGGTTAAACACTGAA.

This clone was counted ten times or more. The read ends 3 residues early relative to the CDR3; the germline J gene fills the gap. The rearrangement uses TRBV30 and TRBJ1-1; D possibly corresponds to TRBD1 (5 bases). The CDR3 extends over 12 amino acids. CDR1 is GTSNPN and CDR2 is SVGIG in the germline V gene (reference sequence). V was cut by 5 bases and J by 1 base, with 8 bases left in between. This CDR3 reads CAWETENTEAFF. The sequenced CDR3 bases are TGTGCCTGGGAGACAGAGAACACTGAA.

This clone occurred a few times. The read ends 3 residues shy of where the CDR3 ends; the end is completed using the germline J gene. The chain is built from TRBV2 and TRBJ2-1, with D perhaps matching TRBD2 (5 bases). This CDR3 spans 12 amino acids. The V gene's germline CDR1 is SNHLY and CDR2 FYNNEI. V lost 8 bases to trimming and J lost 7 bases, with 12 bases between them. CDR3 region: CASRASGNEQFF. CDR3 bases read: TGTGCCAGCCGCGCCTCGGGGAATGAG.

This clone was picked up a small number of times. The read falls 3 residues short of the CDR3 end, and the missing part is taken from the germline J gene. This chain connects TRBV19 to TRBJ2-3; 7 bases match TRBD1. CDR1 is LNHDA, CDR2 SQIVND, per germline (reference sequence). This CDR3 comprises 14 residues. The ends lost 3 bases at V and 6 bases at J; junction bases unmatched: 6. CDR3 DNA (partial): TGTGCCAGTAGTATGCTAACAGGGGTTGATACG. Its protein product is CASSMLTGVDT. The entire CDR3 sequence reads CASSMLTGVDTQYF. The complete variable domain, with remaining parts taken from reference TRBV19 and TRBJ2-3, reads DGGITQSPKYLFRKEGQNVTLSCEQNLNHDAMYWYRQDPGQGLRLIYYSQIVNDFQKGDIAEGYSVSREKKESFPLTVTSAQKNPTAFYLCASSMLTGVDTQYFGPGTRLTVL.

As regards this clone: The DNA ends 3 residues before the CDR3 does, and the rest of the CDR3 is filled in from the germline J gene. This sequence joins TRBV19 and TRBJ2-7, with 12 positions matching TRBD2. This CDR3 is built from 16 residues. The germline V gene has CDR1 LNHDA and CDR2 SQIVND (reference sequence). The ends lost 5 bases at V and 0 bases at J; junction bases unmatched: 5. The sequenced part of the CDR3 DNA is TGTGCCAGTAGTCCCAGGACTAGCGGGACCTCCTACGAG. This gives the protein CASSPRTSGTSYE. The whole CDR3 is CASSPRTSGTSYEQYF.

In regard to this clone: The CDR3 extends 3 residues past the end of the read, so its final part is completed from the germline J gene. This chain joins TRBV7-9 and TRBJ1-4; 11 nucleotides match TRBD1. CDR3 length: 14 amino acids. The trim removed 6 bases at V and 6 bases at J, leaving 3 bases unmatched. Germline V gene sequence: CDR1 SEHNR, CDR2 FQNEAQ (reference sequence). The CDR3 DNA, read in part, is TGTGCCAGCAGGAGGACAGGGGGCGATGAAAAA. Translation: CASRRTGGDEK. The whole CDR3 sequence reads CASRRTGGDEKLFF.

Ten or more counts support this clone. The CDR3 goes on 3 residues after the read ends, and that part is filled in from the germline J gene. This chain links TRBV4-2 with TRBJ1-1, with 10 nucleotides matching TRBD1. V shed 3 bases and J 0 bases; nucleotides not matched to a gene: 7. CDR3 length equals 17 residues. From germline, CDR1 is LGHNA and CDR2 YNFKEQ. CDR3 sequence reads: CASSQNRDRGVNTEAFF. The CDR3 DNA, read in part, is TGTGCCAGCAGCCAGAACCGGGACAGGGGAGTGAACACTGAA.

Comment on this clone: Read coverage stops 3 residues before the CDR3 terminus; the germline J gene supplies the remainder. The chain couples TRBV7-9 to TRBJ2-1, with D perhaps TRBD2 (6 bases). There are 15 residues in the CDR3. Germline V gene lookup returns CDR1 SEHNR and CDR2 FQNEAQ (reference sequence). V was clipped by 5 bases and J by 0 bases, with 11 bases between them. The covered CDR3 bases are TGTGCCAGCAGCGGCATTAGCGGCTCCTACAATGAG. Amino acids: CASSGISGSYNE. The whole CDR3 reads CASSGISGSYNEQFF.

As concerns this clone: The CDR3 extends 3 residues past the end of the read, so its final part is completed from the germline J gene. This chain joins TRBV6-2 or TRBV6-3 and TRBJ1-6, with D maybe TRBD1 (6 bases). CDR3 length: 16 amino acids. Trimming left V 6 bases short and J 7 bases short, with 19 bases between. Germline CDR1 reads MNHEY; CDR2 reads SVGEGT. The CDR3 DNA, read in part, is TGTGCCAGCAGGGACCCCCCAGGGGTCGGAAATTCACCC. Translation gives CASRDPPGVGNSP. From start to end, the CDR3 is CASRDPPGVGNSPLHF.

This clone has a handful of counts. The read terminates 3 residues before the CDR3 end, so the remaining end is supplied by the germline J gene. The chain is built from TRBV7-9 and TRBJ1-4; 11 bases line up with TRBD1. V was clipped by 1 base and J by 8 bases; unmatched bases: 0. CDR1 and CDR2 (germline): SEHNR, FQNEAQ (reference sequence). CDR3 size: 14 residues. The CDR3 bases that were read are TGTGCCAGCAGCTTAGGGACAGGGGGCGAAAAA. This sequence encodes CASSLGTGGEK. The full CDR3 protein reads CASSLGTGGEKLFF.

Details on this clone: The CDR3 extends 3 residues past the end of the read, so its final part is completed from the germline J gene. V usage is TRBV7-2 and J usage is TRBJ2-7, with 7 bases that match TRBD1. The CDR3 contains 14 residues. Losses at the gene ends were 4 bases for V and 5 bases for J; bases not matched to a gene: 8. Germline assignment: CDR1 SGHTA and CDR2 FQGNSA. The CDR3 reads CASSSATGYHEQYF. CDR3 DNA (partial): TGTGCCAGCAGCTCCGCGACAGGGTACCACGAG.

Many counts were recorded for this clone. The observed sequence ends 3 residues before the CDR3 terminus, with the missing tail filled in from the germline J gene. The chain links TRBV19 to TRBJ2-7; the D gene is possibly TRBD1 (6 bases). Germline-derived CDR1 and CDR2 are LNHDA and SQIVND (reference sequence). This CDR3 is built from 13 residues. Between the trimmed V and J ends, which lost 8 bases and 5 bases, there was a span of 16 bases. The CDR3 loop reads CASWGPGSHEQYF. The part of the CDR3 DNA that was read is TGTGCCAGTTGGGGGCCCGGGTCCCACGAG.

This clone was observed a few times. CDR3 loop: CASSLQGGDTEAFF. The CDR3 bases that were read are TGTGCCAGCAGCCTACAGGGTGGGGACACTGAA. The chain is built from TRBV7-2 and TRBJ1-1; D is perhaps TRBD1 (6 bases). With the read ending 3 residues before the CDR3 end, the germline J gene is used to fill in that end. V lost 5 bases and J lost 3, with 13 bases in between. From germline, CDR1 is SGHTA and CDR2 FQGNSA. CDR3 size: 14 residues.

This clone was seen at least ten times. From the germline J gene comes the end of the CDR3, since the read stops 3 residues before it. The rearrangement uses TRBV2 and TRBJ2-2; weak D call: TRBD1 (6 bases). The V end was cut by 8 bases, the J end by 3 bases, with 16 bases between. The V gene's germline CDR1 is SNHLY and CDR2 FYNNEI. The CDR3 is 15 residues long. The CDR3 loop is CASAEQGFDTGELFF. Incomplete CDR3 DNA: TGTGCCAGCGCCGAACAGGGATTTGACACCGGGGAG.

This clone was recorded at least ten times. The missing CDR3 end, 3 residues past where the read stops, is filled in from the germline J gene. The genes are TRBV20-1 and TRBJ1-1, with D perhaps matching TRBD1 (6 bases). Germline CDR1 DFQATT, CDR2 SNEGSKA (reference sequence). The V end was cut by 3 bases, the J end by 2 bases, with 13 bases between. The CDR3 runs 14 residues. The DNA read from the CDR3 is TGCAGTGCTAGGGTCCCGGGACATAACACTGAA. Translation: CSARVPGHNTE. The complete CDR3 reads CSARVPGHNTEAFF.

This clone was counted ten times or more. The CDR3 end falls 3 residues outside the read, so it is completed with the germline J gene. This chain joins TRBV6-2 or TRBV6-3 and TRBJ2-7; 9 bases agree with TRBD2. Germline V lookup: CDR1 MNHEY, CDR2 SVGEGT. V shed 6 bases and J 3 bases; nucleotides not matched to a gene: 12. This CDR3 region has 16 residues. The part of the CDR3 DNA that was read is TGTGCCAGCAGATTTATCGCCGGGACTAGCAACTACGAG. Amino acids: CASRFIAGTSNYE. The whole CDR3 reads CASRFIAGTSNYEQYF.

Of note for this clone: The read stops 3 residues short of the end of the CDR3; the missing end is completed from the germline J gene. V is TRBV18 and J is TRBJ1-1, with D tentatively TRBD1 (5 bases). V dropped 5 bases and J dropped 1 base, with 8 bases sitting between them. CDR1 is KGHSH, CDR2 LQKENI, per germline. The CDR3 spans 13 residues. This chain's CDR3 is CASSETANTEAFF. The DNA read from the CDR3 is TGTGCCAGCTCAGAGACAGCGAACACTGAA.